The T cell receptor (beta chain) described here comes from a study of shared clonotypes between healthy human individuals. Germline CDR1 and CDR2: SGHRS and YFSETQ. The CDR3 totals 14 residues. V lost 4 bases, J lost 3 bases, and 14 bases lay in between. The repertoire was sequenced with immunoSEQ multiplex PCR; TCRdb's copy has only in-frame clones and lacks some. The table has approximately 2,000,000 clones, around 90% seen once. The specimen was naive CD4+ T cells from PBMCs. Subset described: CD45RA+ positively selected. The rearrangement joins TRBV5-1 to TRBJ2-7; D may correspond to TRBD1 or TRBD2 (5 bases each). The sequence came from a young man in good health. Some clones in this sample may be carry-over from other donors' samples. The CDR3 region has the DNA TGCGCCAGCAGCCTTCAGGGACCGAACTACGAGCAGTACTTC. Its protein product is CASSLQGPNYEQYF.